This paragraph covers one T cell receptor (beta chain) sequence. Within the library, unique molecular identifiers were attached to each individual cDNA molecule. TCRdb reprocessed the 5' RACE reads via MiXCR and lists one record per CDR3 protein. The sample yields tens of thousands of distinct CDR3 sequences, approximately 8% seen once. Whole blood, unfractionated, served as the material for total RNA extraction. This sample was included in a study of human T cells and chemical hapten exposure. About the research overall: The variation in per-sample TCR yields arose mainly from small differences in pooled library volumes.

This receptor was taken from a male donor in good health.

CDR3 protein: CASNPDRNYGYTF. Here the CDR3 DNA reads TGTGCCAGCAATCCGGACAGAAACTATGGCTACACCTTC. The V and J genes are TRBV2 and TRBJ1-2; D is possibly TRBD1 (6 bases). CDR1 SNHLY and CDR2 FYNNEI come from the germline V gene. This CDR3 has 13 amino acids. With 7 bases removed from V and 2 bases from J, the gap between germline ends came to 11 bases.